This passage covers 17 T cell receptor beta chains from one sample sequenced in a study of T cell repertoires in cytomegalovirus infection. No antigen has been assigned to these receptors. TCRdb itself ran the reads through MiXCR, one entry per CDR3 protein. Of 450,000 to 600,000 distinct CDR3 sequences detected, around a third appear once; the ten largest clones hold roughly a sixth. This specimen consisted of cultured PBMCs, obtained from culture after CMV antigen stimulation. These receptors were collected from a human donor in good health (CMV status not recorded). Some clones in this sample may be carry-over from other donors' samples.

V gene TRBV28 combines with J gene TRBJ2-5, with D perhaps TRBD1 (6 bases). V was shortened by 3 bases and J by 2 bases, with 16 bases between the two germline ends. CDR3 length: 16 residues. CDR1 MDHEN and CDR2 SYDVKM come from the germline V gene. The CDR3 protein is CASSLGYGQRQETQYF. Here the CDR3 DNA reads TGTGCCAGCAGTTTGGGATACGGACAGAGACAAGAGACCCAGTACTTC. Full variable domain (missing parts from reference TRBV28 and TRBJ2-5): DVKVTQSSRYLVKRTGEKVFLECVQDMDHENMFWYRQDPGLGLRLIYFSYDVKMKEKGDIPEGYSVSREKKERFSLILESASTNQTSMYLCASSLGYGQRQETQYFGPGTRLLVL.

J is TRBJ2-2 and V is TRBV15; D is perhaps TRBD1 or TRBD2 (5 bases each). Looked up from germline, CDR1 is LNHNV and CDR2 is YYDKDF (reference sequence). With 5 bases removed from V and 6 bases from J, the gap between germline ends came to 16 bases. This CDR3 spans 15 amino acids. This CDR3 is CATSQERWGSGELFF. The DNA of the CDR3 is TGTGCCACCAGCCAGGAGAGATGGGGGTCCGGGGAGCTGTTTTTT. Variable domain in full (rest from reference TRBV15 and TRBJ2-2): DAMVIQNPRYQVTQFGKPVTLSCSQTLNHNVMYWYQQKSSQAPKLLFHYYDKDFNNEADTPDNFQSRRPNTSFCFLDIRSPGLGDTAMYLCATSQERWGSGELFFGEGSRLTVL.

This clonotype was found a few times. The V and J genes are TRBV19 and TRBJ2-7, with 7 bases aligning to TRBD1. From germline, CDR1 is LNHDA and CDR2 SQIVND (reference sequence). V gave up 3 bases and J gave up 3 bases; unmatched junction bases: 5. There are 14 residues in the CDR3. The CDR3 region is CASSMTGLFYEQYF. The CDR3 DNA sequence: TGTGCCAGTAGTATGACAGGGCTCTTCTACGAGCAGTACTTC.

The table lists this clonotype with a few counts. The chain couples TRBV6-5 to TRBJ2-1; the D gene is possibly TRBD1 (6 bases). CDR1 is MNHEY and CDR2 is SVGAGI in the germline V gene. The ends were cut back, 0 bases at V and 0 bases at J, with 15 bases in the middle. This CDR3 is 18 amino acids long. CDR3 nucleotide sequence: TGTGCCAGCAGTTACTCGAGAAGAGGGGGAAGCTCCTACAATGAGCAGTTCTTC. Translation gives CASSYSRRGGSSYNEQFF.

J is TRBJ2-7 and V is TRBV6-8, with a tentative D call TRBD1 (6 bases). The V gene's germline CDR1 is MNHGY and CDR2 SAAAGT. Trimming cost V 6 bases and J 7 bases, with 16 bases left between them. The CDR3 spans 13 residues. The CDR3 DNA reads TGTGCCAGCAGGGGTGGGACACGCAGGGAGCAGTACGTC. Its translation: CASRGGTRREQYV.

The rearrangement joins TRBV12-3 or TRBV12-4 to TRBJ1-2; 7 bases agree with TRBD1. This CDR3 region has 15 residues. J was trimmed by 4 bases and V by 6 bases; bases with no gene match: 11. The CDR3 DNA follows: TGTGCCAGCAGACCTCAGATACAGGGGTCCTATGGCTACACCTTC. This translates into CASRPQIQGSYGYTF.

The chain combines TRBV28 with TRBJ2-5; 9 nucleotides align to TRBD2. CDR1 MDHEN and CDR2 SYDVKM come from the germline V gene. There are 13 residues in the CDR3. With 8 bases clipped from V and 9 bases from J, the junction kept 10 bases outside the gene matches. CDR3 coding DNA: TGTGCCAGCGGTCTTAGCGGGAGCCACGCCCAGTACTTC. This gives the protein CASGLSGSHAQYF.

This clonotype has just a few counts. The chain uses TRBV7-9 and TRBJ2-1; 14 bases map to TRBD2. This CDR3 comprises 16 residues. V shed 2 bases and J 8 bases; nucleotides not matched to a gene: 5. Germline CDR1 and CDR2: SEHNR and FQNEAQ (reference sequence). The CDR3 DNA reads as TGTGCCAGCAGCTTACCGGGACTAGCGGGAGTCTATGAGCAGTTCTTC. Amino acids: CASSLPGLAGVYEQFF. The full variable domain, in which reference TRBV7-9 and TRBJ2-1 provide the parts outside the CDR3, is DTGVSQNPRHKITKRGQNVTFRCDPISEHNRLYWYRQTLGQGPEFLTYFQNEAQLEKSRLLSDRFSAERPKGSFSTLEIQRTEQGDSAMYLCASSLPGLAGVYEQFFGPGTRLTVL.

This clonotype has ten or more counts. V is TRBV24-1 and J is TRBJ2-1; 12 nucleotides align to TRBD2. V was pared by 4 bases and J by 9 bases, with 12 bases of the junction left unmatched. Germline lookup yields CDR1 KGHDR and CDR2 SFDVKD. The CDR3 runs to 17 residues. CDR3 sequence (DNA): TGTGCCACCAGTGACCAACGACTAGCGGGAGTAGTAGGTGAGCAGTTCTTC. Protein sequence: CATSDQRLAGVVGEQFF.

The V and J genes are TRBV20-1 and TRBJ1-2, with D possibly TRBD1 on 6 matching bases. Germline V CDR1 and CDR2: DFQATT, SNEGSKA (reference sequence). The CDR3 is 11 residues long. With 4 bases removed from V and 7 bases from J, the gap between germline ends came to 10 bases. This CDR3 is CSATEGGGYTF. Written as DNA, the CDR3 is TGCAGTGCTACGGAGGGGGGTGGCTACACCTTC.

The chain employs TRBV14 and TRBJ2-2, with 7 bases that match TRBD2. CDR1 SGHDN and CDR2 FVKESK come from the germline V gene. The V gene end was trimmed by 0 bases and the J gene end by 6 bases; junction bases not matched to a gene: 10. This CDR3 has 17 residues. CDR3 residues: CASSQDFGGRVAGELFF. The CDR3 nucleotides are TGTGCCAGCAGCCAAGATTTTGGCGGGAGAGTCGCCGGGGAGCTGTTTTTT.

Only a few counts were recorded for this clonotype. This rearrangement joins TRBV19 to TRBJ2-7; the match to TRBD1 covers 7 bases. Germline trimming cut 6 bases from V and 5 bases from J; bases unmatched to any gene: 10. There are 14 residues in the CDR3. Germline loops: CDR1 LNHDA, CDR2 SQIVND (reference sequence). CDR3 sequence: CASSARQGDHEQYV. The CDR3 nucleotides are TGTGCCAGTAGCGCACGGCAGGGGGATCACGAGCAGTACGTC.

In this sample, this clonotype turned up a few times. The V call is TRBV12-3 or TRBV12-4, the J call TRBJ2-1, with 11 bases lining up with TRBD2. The length of the CDR3 is 15 residues. V trimming: 6 bases; J trimming: 7 bases; junction bases outside the gene matches: 8. The CDR3 reads CASRPLAGGRNEQFF. CDR3 bases: TGTGCCAGCAGACCGCTAGCGGGAGGACGTAATGAGCAGTTCTTC.

This clonotype was seen at least ten times. The rearrangement links TRBV19 to TRBJ1-2, with 12 nucleotides matching TRBD1. The CDR3 totals 17 residues. Germline assignment: CDR1 LNHDA and CDR2 SQIVND (reference sequence). V was clipped by 5 bases and J by 4 bases; unmatched bases: 11. The CDR3 DNA is TGTGCCAGTAGTCCTCCTCGGGACAGGGGGCGCGGCTATGGCTACACCTTC. It specifies CASSPPRDRGRGYGYTF.

The gene calls are TRBV11-2 and TRBJ2-7; possibly TRBD1 or TRBD2 for D (5 bases each). Germline V gene data show CDR1 as SGHAT and CDR2 as FQNNGV. V shed 1 base and J shed 6 bases, with 13 bases lying between them. CDR3 length equals 14 residues. CDR3 protein: CASSLGGYYCEQYF. The CDR3 DNA reads TGTGCCAGCAGCTTAGGGGGGTACTACTGCGAGCAGTACTTC.

The table lists this clonotype with a few counts. The chain has TRBV7-2 and TRBJ2-3, with D possibly TRBD2 on 6 matching bases. The germline V and J ends were trimmed by 2 bases and 3 bases, with 21 bases remaining between them. Germline V gene lookup returns CDR1 SGHTA and CDR2 FQGNSA. CDR3 length: 18 amino acids. CDR3: CASSLRAVTSPWTDTQYF. Written as DNA, the CDR3 is TGTGCCAGCAGCTTACGGGCGGTGACTAGTCCATGGACAGATACGCAGTATTTT.

V usage is TRBV19 and J usage is TRBJ1-4; D unresolved. CDR1 and CDR2 (germline): LNHDA, SQIVND (reference sequence). CDR3 length: 14 residues. V lost 3 bases, J lost 8 bases, and 13 bases lay in between. CDR3 DNA sequence: TGTGCCAGTAGTATGAGGACCCCGGGGGAAAAACTGTTTTTT. Its translation is CASSMRTPGEKLFF.